The present TCR beta chain was sequenced within a study of PD-1 blockade in classical Hodgkin lymphoma. General observations from the study: Baseline TCR diversity was reportedly lower in newly diagnosed patients than in healthy donors. It was reported as lower still in relapsed/refractory patients.

In the case of this clone: Its antigen is still unknown.

In germline, CDR1 is MNHEY, CDR2 SMNVEV (reference sequence). CDR3 length: 16 amino acids. The V and J ends lost 6 bases and 4 bases respectively, with 18 bases between them. Time point indicated: cycle 4 day 1 (C4D1), after 6 weeks of nivolumab. Each patient relapsed following autologous stem cell transplantation, and prior brentuximab vedotin exposure differed. TCRdb's table, derived via immunoSEQ multiplex PCR, lists solely in-frame clones and lacks some. In the table there are 75,000 to 95,000 clones, 75% to 85% of which are singletons. This receptor was identified in a human donor with classical Hodgkin lymphoma. The source material was peripheral blood mononuclear cells (PBMCs), sampled before the fourth cycle of nivolumab. J is TRBJ2-2 and V is TRBV27; D might be TRBD1 (5 bases). The CDR3 here is CASSHNVGVVTGELFF. CDR3 DNA: TGTGCCAGCAGCCATAATGTAGGGGTGGTCACCGGGGAGCTGTTTTTT.